This T cell receptor beta chain was found in a study of blood T cell repertoires in COVID-19. The wider study: COVID-19 samples collected from the United States, Italy and Spain covered acute and convalescent phases.

Clinical history as reported by participants underpinned cohort assignment. Using immunoSEQ multiplex PCR, the repertoire was profiled, and TCRdb retains in-frame clones only, with some absent. The sample has around 280,000 clones, almost 90% seen once. CDR3 length: 14 residues. With 1 base removed from V and 3 bases from J, the gap between germline ends came to 10 bases. CDR1 is KGHSH, CDR2 LQKENI, per germline. This clonotype was sampled from a woman younger than 35 with acute COVID-19. The J gene is TRBJ2-7, the V gene TRBV18; weak D call: TRBD1 (5 bases). The sequenced sample was PBMCs or T cells enriched from blood (not recorded which). The CDR3, as DNA: TGTGCCAGCTCACCACGGCTAGACAGCTACGAGCAGTACTTC. Protein sequence: CASSPRLDSYEQYF.